This T cell receptor (beta chain) was recovered during a study of identical twins' blood T cells. Study-wide results and caveats: Mainly, cloneset size products determined shared clonotypes, twins included. Twins shared more top CDR3 clonotypes than unrelated donors did.

Turning to this clonotype: Its specificity is unknown.

MiXCR, run by TCRdb on the 5' RACE reads, gives a single entry per CDR3 protein. The sample includes 350,000 to 400,000 distinct CDR3 sequences, approximately 30% of them seen just once. Germline V gene sequence: CDR1 SGHRS, CDR2 YFSETQ. V gave up 6 bases and J gave up 0 bases; unmatched junction bases: 3. The CDR3 sequence is 14 residues long. This chain uses TRBV5-1 with TRBJ1-2, with 9 bases aligning to TRBD1. This TCR was recovered from a woman aged 18-49 years in good health. Input material: PBMCs. In DNA form, the CDR3 reads TGCGCCAGCACCGGGACAGGGCCTAACTATGGCTACACCTTC. Its translation: CASTGTGPNYGYTF.